The 28 T cell receptor beta chains given below trace back to one sample, sequenced in a study of vaccination and CD4 T cells after COVID-19. Treatment denoted: roughly 10-day PBMC culture with coronavirus spike peptide pools or control peptides (ViraFEST assay). The Oncomine TCR Beta short-read assay was what sequenced the DNA obtained from cultured CD4+ T cells. TCRdb recomputed calls from the PCR reads with MiXCR, one row per CDR3 protein. Of about 14,000 distinct CDR3 sequences in the sample, 41% are singletons; the top ten hold 9.2%. Antigen specificity for these receptors is unknown. Sample: CD4+ T cells from blood, cultured in vitro, taken after SARS-CoV-2 vaccination. These receptors came from a human donor who had recovered from COVID-19.

The J gene is TRBJ2-7, the V gene TRBV20-1, with 8 bases fitting TRBD2. The CDR3 runs to 18 residues. The junction had 13 bases not matched to a gene; V was cut back by 0 bases and J by 0 bases. Germline CDR1 is DFQATT and CDR2 is SNEGSKA (reference sequence). The CDR3 DNA sequence: TGCAGTGCTAGAGATGGCGGGAGGCCGATGTCCTCCTCCTACGAGCAGTACTTC. It is translated as CSARDGGRPMSSSYEQYF.

V is TRBV15 and J is TRBJ1-5; D possibly corresponds to TRBD1 (5 bases). This CDR3 contains 16 residues. Germline CDR1 and CDR2: LNHNV and YYDKDF (reference sequence). V was trimmed by 1 base and J by 2 bases, leaving 12 bases between them. CDR3 nucleotides: TGTGCCACCAGCAGAGCCCCGACAGAGGGCAATCAGCCCCAGCATTTT. Residues: CATSRAPTEGNQPQHF.

The genes are TRBV7-3 and TRBJ2-3; D remains unclear. Germline V lookup: CDR1 SGHTA, CDR2 FQGTGA. Trimming pared 2 bases from V and 0 bases from J, leaving 9 bases between. The CDR3 contains 15 residues. Written as DNA, the CDR3 is TGTGCCAGCAGCTTACTCCCCTTGAGCACAGATACGCAGTATTTT. Translated: CASSLLPLSTDTQYF.

In this sample, this clonotype turned up a few times. This chain links TRBV2 with TRBJ1-1, with D perhaps TRBD1 (5 bases). The CDR3 consists of 16 residues. V lost 6 bases to trimming and J lost 1 base, with 18 bases between them. CDR1 and CDR2 from the germline V gene are SNHLY and FYNNEI. The CDR3 sequence is CASRNSPGQKNTEAFF. DNA for the CDR3: TGTGCCAGCAGGAACTCTCCAGGGCAAAAGAACACTGAAGCTTTCTTT.

This chain connects TRBV2 to TRBJ2-3; a weak D match, TRBD2 (6 bases). Germline loops: CDR1 SNHLY, CDR2 FYNNEI. The CDR3 has 14 amino acids. The ends were cut back, 6 bases at V and 2 bases at J, with 12 bases in the middle. The DNA of the CDR3 is TGTGCCAGCAGCTGGACTATGAACACAGATACGCAGTATTTT. Its translation: CASSWTMNTDTQYF.

The chain has TRBV24-1 and TRBJ2-1; D perhaps matches TRBD2 (6 bases). This CDR3 has 16 residues. V lost 3 bases and J 5 bases, leaving 16 bases between the germline ends. In germline, CDR1 is KGHDR, CDR2 SFDVKD. This chain's CDR3 is CATSDPGTEFHNEQFF. The CDR3 bases are TGTGCCACCAGTGATCCCGGGACTGAATTTCACAATGAGCAGTTCTTC.

The genes are TRBV6-1 and TRBJ2-7; D unresolved. Between the trimmed V and J ends, which lost 2 bases and 0 bases, there was a span of 23 bases. The germline V gene has CDR1 MNHNS and CDR2 SASEGT. The CDR3 has 19 residues. CDR3 amino acids: CASSESTHGGRSSSYEQYF. The CDR3 nucleotides are TGTGCCAGCAGTGAATCGACGCATGGTGGGCGGTCGAGCTCCTACGAGCAGTACTTC.

This chain joins TRBV6-1 and TRBJ2-2; D gene ambiguous. The CDR3 covers 13 residues. V lost 4 bases, J lost 8 bases, and 11 bases lay in between. From germline, CDR1 is MNHNS and CDR2 SASEGT. The CDR3 bases are TGTGCCAGCAGTGTTTCCGACAATGGGGAGCTGTTTTTT. This sequence encodes CASSVSDNGELFF.

J is TRBJ1-1 and V is TRBV7-9; no clear D gene. The CDR3 is 16 amino acids. V lost 2 bases, J lost 0 bases, and 13 bases lay in between. In germline, CDR1 is SEHNR, CDR2 FQNEAQ (reference sequence). In DNA form, the CDR3 reads TGTGCCAGCAGCTTATTTACAGAGACCATGAACACTGAAGCTTTCTTT. Translating it yields CASSLFTETMNTEAFF.

This clonotype was seen only a few times. The genes are TRBV10-3 and TRBJ2-5; 9 bases align to TRBD1. V dropped 8 bases and J dropped 2; count of bases not matched to a gene: 6. This CDR3 spans 14 amino acids. In germline, CDR1 is ENHRY, CDR2 SYGVKD. CDR3 bases: TGTGCCATCGGCCAGACAGGGGGACAAGAGACCCAGTACTTC. Translation gives CAIGQTGGQETQYF.

The genes are TRBV29-1 and TRBJ2-3; a possible D gene is TRBD1 (5 bases). Germline loops: CDR1 SQVTM, CDR2 ANQGSEA. CDR3 size: 16 residues. V was clipped by 3 bases and J by 6 bases, with 22 bases between them. CDR3 sequence reads: CSVEGPLGSSVDTQYF. The CDR3 DNA reads as TGCAGCGTTGAGGGGCCCCTAGGATCGTCGGTCGATACGCAGTATTTT.

The V and J genes are TRBV20-1 and TRBJ1-2; TRBD1 matches 10 bases. Trimming at V came to 3 bases and at J to 7 bases, leaving 11 bases not matched to a gene. Germline V gene sequence: CDR1 DFQATT, CDR2 SNEGSKA (reference sequence). There are 15 residues in the CDR3. CDR3 sequence: CSASPEGQGTSGYTF. In DNA form, the CDR3 reads TGCAGTGCTAGTCCGGAGGGACAGGGGACGTCTGGCTACACCTTC.

By sample fraction, this clonotype is medium-sized. The J gene is TRBJ1-6, the V gene TRBV6-1; perhaps TRBD1 as D (6 bases). The V gene lost 5 bases and the J gene lost 9 bases, with 17 bases spanning the gap. The CDR3 runs 15 residues. Looked up from germline, CDR1 is MNHNS and CDR2 is SASEGT. Here the CDR3 reads CASSKEGGRGSPLHF. The CDR3 DNA follows: TGTGCCAGCAGTAAAGAAGGGGGAAGGGGTTCACCCCTCCACTTT.

The chain uses TRBV6-2 or TRBV6-3 and TRBJ1-1; perhaps TRBD1 as D (5 bases). CDR1 and CDR2 from the germline V gene are MNHEY and SVGEGT. The CDR3 extends over 18 amino acids. Deletions cut 4 bases from V and 3 bases from J, with 24 bases between. The CDR3, as DNA: TGTGCCAGCAGTTCCCCTAGAGTCGGGGGGGGTCGGTACACTGAAGCTTTCTTT. It yields the protein CASSSPRVGGGRYTEAFF.

This clonotype was seen a handful of times. The chain uses TRBV20-1 and TRBJ1-3; D is possibly TRBD1 (5 bases). Germline assignment: CDR1 DFQATT and CDR2 SNEGSKA (reference sequence). This CDR3 is 12 amino acids long. Trimming removed 6 bases from V and 4 bases from J, with 10 bases in between. The CDR3 DNA sequence: TGCAGTGCGACCCCAGGGGGAAACACCATATATTTT. This sequence encodes CSATPGGNTIYF.

This chain joins TRBV28 and TRBJ2-7; D perhaps matches TRBD1 (6 bases). V shed 5 bases and J shed 9 bases, with 17 bases lying between them. The germline CDR1 and CDR2 sequences are MDHEN and SYDVKM. This CDR3 has 13 amino acids. CDR3 amino acids: CASSTGGPGAQYF. The CDR3 nucleotides are TGTGCCAGCAGTACTGGGGGCCCAGGCGCGCAGTACTTC.

The gene calls are TRBV19 and TRBJ1-2, with D perhaps matching TRBD1 (6 bases). This CDR3 contains 13 residues. V lost 4 bases and J lost 3, with 9 bases in between. The germline CDR1 and CDR2 sequences are LNHDA and SQIVND (reference sequence). CDR3 in amino acids: CASSNREDYGYTF. CDR3 DNA: TGTGCCAGTAGTAACAGGGAAGACTATGGCTACACCTTC.

The rearrangement links TRBV6-7 to TRBJ1-5; 10 bases match TRBD1. TRBV6-7 is classed as an ORF, of uncertain function. J gave up 3 bases and V 2 bases, and 13 bases lay outside the gene matches. The CDR3 has 19 amino acids. This CDR3 reads CASSYRLPGTGALNQPQHF. The CDR3 DNA sequence: TGTGCCAGCAGTTACCGACTTCCCGGGACAGGGGCACTCAATCAGCCCCAGCATTTT.

The chain carries TRBV19 and TRBJ2-4; the match to TRBD1 covers 7 bases. From germline, CDR1 is LNHDA and CDR2 SQIVND (reference sequence). The CDR3 is made up of 14 amino acids. J lost 9 bases, V lost 5 bases, and 10 bases had no gene match. DNA of the CDR3: TGTGCCAGTAGTCCCCAGGGGGATCTGGGCATTCAGTACTTC. Translating gives CASSPQGDLGIQYF.

This chain connects TRBV27 to TRBJ2-5, with TRBD2 matching 7 bases. The V and J ends lost 6 bases and 5 bases, in that order; junction bases with no gene match: 9. The CDR3 is 14 amino acids. Germline CDR1 and CDR2: MNHEY and SMNVEV (reference sequence). In DNA, the CDR3 is TGTGCCAGCAGCCGCTCCTGGGGGGGGGAGACCCAGTACTTC. Its translation is CASSRSWGGETQYF.

The chain is built from TRBV15 and TRBJ1-4, with D unclear. Germline CDR1 and CDR2: LNHNV and YYDKDF (reference sequence). The CDR3 loop spans 16 amino acids. V was clipped by 0 bases and J by 0 bases, with 8 bases between them. This chain's CDR3 is CATSRDLPATNEKLFF. The CDR3 DNA reads as TGTGCCACCAGCAGAGACCTACCTGCAACTAATGAAAAACTGTTTTTT.

This chain uses TRBV27 with TRBJ2-6; D possibly matches TRBD1 or TRBD2 (5 bases each). The CDR3 contains 16 residues. CDR1 is MNHEY and CDR2 is SMNVEV in the germline V gene (reference sequence). Trimming cost V 4 bases and J 4 bases, with 14 bases left between them. The CDR3 reads CASSSPGPGGANVLTF. As DNA, the CDR3 is TGTGCCAGCAGTTCTCCGGGGCCGGGCGGGGCCAACGTCCTGACTTTC.

There are a few counts of this clonotype. The rearrangement joins TRBV7-2 to TRBJ2-2; the D gene is possibly TRBD2 (6 bases). V was trimmed by 9 bases and J by 0 bases, leaving 11 bases between them. The CDR3 is 14 amino acids. Germline V gene sequence: CDR1 SGHTA, CDR2 FQGNSA. CDR3 residues: CARGGTTNTGELFF. The CDR3 DNA is TGTGCCAGGGGGGGTACCACGAACACCGGGGAGCTGTTTTTT.

V usage is TRBV2 and J usage is TRBJ1-1; the D is unclear. V lost 5 bases and J lost 5, with 15 bases in between. The CDR3 spans 14 residues. Germline CDR1 reads SNHLY; CDR2 reads FYNNEI. The CDR3: CASSQARRLTEAFF. The CDR3 DNA is TGTGCCAGCAGTCAGGCTAGAAGGTTGACTGAAGCTTTCTTT.

This clonotype occurred a few times. V gene TRBV19 combines with J gene TRBJ2-3; 7 bases agree with TRBD2. Trimming took 4 bases from V and 2 from J; bases not matched to a gene: 3. This CDR3 is built from 14 residues. Per germline, CDR1 LNHDA and CDR2 SQIVND (reference sequence). CDR3 protein: CASSSRDYTDTQYF. CDR3 DNA sequence: TGTGCCAGTAGTAGCCGGGACTACACAGATACGCAGTATTTT.

This clonotype occurred a few times. The rearrangement joins TRBV6-1 to TRBJ2-7, with D possibly being TRBD2 (6 bases). Trimming removed 6 bases from V and 0 bases from J, with 12 bases in between. CDR3 length equals 14 residues. Germline CDR1 MNHNS, CDR2 SASEGT. Written as DNA, the CDR3 is TGTGCCAGCAGGGATAGCGGAAGCTCCTACGAGCAGTACTTC. Translated, it gives CASRDSGSSYEQYF.

The CDR3 coding sequence is TGTGCCAGCAGCTTGCGGTTGGGGAAACGAACCTACGAGCAGTACTTC. Translated: CASSLRLGKRTYEQYF. This chain uses TRBV7-3 with TRBJ2-7; D not certain. Trimming took 3 bases from V and 2 from J, leaving 17 bases between them. This CDR3 has 16 residues. Germline CDR1 is SGHTA and CDR2 is FQGTGA.

V usage is TRBV21-1 and J usage is TRBJ1-1; TRBD1 is the table's D call, not checked against the DNA. TRBV21-1 represents a pseudogene. This CDR3 contains 13 residues. The CDR3 spells CASEKGLGALAFF. Written as DNA, the CDR3 is TGTGCCAGCGAAAAGGGATTGGGGGCGCTCGCTTTCTTT.